These 30 T cell receptor beta chains were all obtained from the same sample, sequenced in a study of blood T cell repertoires in COVID-19. Clones were read by immunoSEQ multiplex PCR, and TCRdb kept only the in-frame ones, dropping some. In the table there are 70,000 to 90,000 clones, around 79% of which are singletons. Sequenced: peripheral blood. These receptor sequences come from a human donor in a cohort sampled during active COVID-19.

This clone was recorded a few times. The rearrangement joins TRBV7-2 to TRBJ2-3; 12 nucleotides align to TRBD2. The germline CDR1 and CDR2 sequences are SGHTA and FQGNSA. The V segment lost 2 bases and the J segment 0 bases; nucleotides outside the gene matches: 9. CDR3 length: 19 amino acids. CDR3 region: CASSLRWTSGTTSTDTQYF. The CDR3 coding sequence is TGTGCCAGCAGCTTAAGGTGGACTAGCGGGACTACTAGCACAGATACGCAGTATTTT.

This chain uses TRBV6-5 with TRBJ2-1, with 7 bases aligning to TRBD2. Trimming took 6 bases from V and 6 from J; bases not matched to a gene: 8. The CDR3 consists of 14 residues. Looked up from germline, CDR1 is MNHEY and CDR2 is SVGAGI. CDR3 amino acids: CASRFILAVNEQFF. The DNA of the CDR3 is TGTGCCAGCAGATTCATTCTAGCGGTCAATGAGCAGTTCTTC.

CDR3 residues: CASSGTGGPYEQYF. The CDR3 DNA sequence: TGTGCCAGCAGTGGGACAGGGGGACCCTACGAGCAGTACTTC. J is TRBJ2-7 and V is TRBV28; 11 positions agree with TRBD1. Germline V gene data show CDR1 as MDHEN and CDR2 as SYDVKM. The CDR3 sequence is 14 residues long. J lost 2 bases, V lost 5 bases, and 2 bases had no gene match.

The rearrangement links TRBV24-1 to TRBJ2-1; no reliable D call. From germline, CDR1 is KGHDR and CDR2 SFDVKD. CDR3 length: 18 residues. V was pared by 5 bases and J by 0 bases, with 19 bases between. The CDR3 reads CATSASMAMSVSYNEQFF. CDR3 bases: TGTGCCACCAGTGCCTCTATGGCAATGAGCGTCTCCTACAATGAGCAGTTCTTC.

In this sample, this clone turned up once. The V gene is TRBV15, the J gene TRBJ1-5, with D tentatively TRBD1 (6 bases). The CDR3 sequence is 17 residues long. Trimming left V 1 base short and J 2 bases short, with 15 bases between. Per the germline V gene, CDR1 is LNHNV and CDR2 is YYDKDF (reference sequence). The CDR3 region has the DNA TGTGCCACCAGCAGAGGTTCCTGGGGGGGCGGCAATCAGCCCCAGCATTTT. It translates to CATSRGSWGGGNQPQHF.

The rearrangement links TRBV28 to TRBJ2-7, with D tentatively TRBD2 (6 bases). Germline CDR1 and CDR2: MDHEN and SYDVKM. Trimming took 5 bases from V and 2 from J, leaving 16 bases between them. The CDR3 has 15 residues. CDR3: CASSRAGTQAYEQYV. The CDR3 region has the DNA TGTGCCAGCAGTCGGGCGGGGACCCAAGCCTACGAGCAGTACGTC.

The rearrangement joins TRBV18 to TRBJ2-6; weak D call: TRBD1 (5 bases). V was trimmed by 3 bases and J by 0 bases, leaving 9 bases between them. The length of the CDR3 is 16 residues. Germline V gives CDR1 KGHSH, CDR2 LQKENI. CDR3 coding DNA: TGTGCCAGCTCACCCAGGGCTAGCTCTGGGGCCAACGTCCTGACTTTC. As protein: CASSPRASSGANVLTF.

As to this clone: This is likely an artifact of a read error, given a far larger clone one base away. This rearrangement joins TRBV7-9 to TRBJ2-1; D not resolved. Germline CDR1 SEHNR, CDR2 FQNEAQ (reference sequence). V was pared by 2 bases and J by 7 bases, with 3 bases between. This CDR3 is built from 11 residues. CDR3 nucleotides: TGTGCCAGCAGCTTACTAAATGAGCAGTTCTTC. This codes for CASSLLNEQFF.

This clone was counted a few times. This rearrangement joins TRBV5-1 to TRBJ2-5; 7 bases match TRBD2. Per germline, CDR1 SGHRS and CDR2 YFSETQ. The CDR3 extends over 14 amino acids. V gave up 0 bases and J gave up 5 bases; unmatched junction bases: 4. The CDR3 reads CASSLERGGETQYF. In DNA form, the CDR3 reads TGCGCCAGCAGCTTGGAGCGGGGCGGGGAGACCCAGTACTTC. Based on the CDR3 plus reference TRBV5-1 and TRBJ2-5, the full variable domain is KAGVTQTPRYLIKTRGQQVTLSCSPISGHRSVSWYQQTPGQGLQFLFEYFSETQRNKGNFPGRFSGRQFSNSRSEMNVSTLELGDSALYLCASSLERGGETQYFGPGTRLLVL.

The chain couples TRBV7-9 to TRBJ1-5; no definite D call. Trimming removed 3 bases from V and 1 base from J, with 7 bases in between. Germline-derived CDR1 and CDR2 are SEHNR and FQNEAQ (reference sequence). The CDR3 has 14 amino acids. DNA of the CDR3: TGTGCCAGCAGCTTTCTGGGCAGCAATCAGCCCCAGCATTTT. Amino acids: CASSFLGSNQPQHF. Full variable domain (rest looked up from reference TRBV7-9 and TRBJ1-5): DTGVSQNPRHKITKRGQNVTFRCDPISEHNRLYWYRQTLGQGPEFLTYFQNEAQLEKSRLLSDRFSAERPKGSFSTLEIQRTEQGDSAMYLCASSFLGSNQPQHFGDGTRLSIL.

This chain links TRBV28 with TRBJ1-1; D is perhaps TRBD1 (6 bases). V lost 2 bases and J lost 6, with 16 bases in between. The germline gives CDR1 MDHEN, CDR2 SYDVKM. The CDR3 spans 15 residues. The CDR3 reads CASSLGGRVLPEAFF. Written as DNA, the CDR3 is TGTGCCAGCAGTTTAGGGGGCCGGGTATTGCCTGAAGCTTTCTTT.

V usage is TRBV5-1 and J usage is TRBJ2-5, with D maybe TRBD2 (6 bases). CDR3 length: 13 amino acids. Germline loops: CDR1 SGHRS, CDR2 YFSETQ. The V gene lost 3 bases and the J gene lost 2 bases, with 8 bases spanning the gap. Here the CDR3 DNA reads TGCGCCAGCAGCTACCGGGGGCAAGAGACCCAGTACTTC. Translation gives CASSYRGQETQYF.

A few counts support this clone. The CDR3 reads CASGSTGGQTDTQYF. The CDR3 region has the DNA TGTGCCAGCGGTAGCACGGGGGGGCAGACAGATACGCAGTATTTT. This chain joins TRBV6-5 and TRBJ2-3; TRBD2 agrees at 8 bases. This CDR3 region has 15 residues. Germline V lookup: CDR1 MNHEY, CDR2 SVGAGI. Trimming removed 8 bases from V and 3 bases from J; junction bases left unmatched: 10.

The V gene is TRBV5-6, the J gene TRBJ1-2, with D possibly being TRBD1 (6 bases). V shed 2 bases and J shed 3 bases, with 11 bases lying between them. CDR1 and CDR2 (germline): SGHDT, YYEEEE. The CDR3 covers 14 residues. CDR3 sequence: CASSFGQRHYGYTF. The CDR3, as DNA: TGTGCCAGCAGCTTCGGACAGCGACACTATGGCTACACCTTC.

The chain combines TRBV6-6 with TRBJ1-6; 7 positions agree with TRBD1. Germline assignment: CDR1 MNHNY and CDR2 SVGAGI (reference sequence). The CDR3 sequence is 16 residues long. V lost 6 bases to trimming and J lost 6 bases; unmatched junction nucleotides: 11. Here the CDR3 DNA reads TGTGCCAGCAGGGATCGACAGGGTCGGGTTAATTCACCCCTCCACTTT. It translates to CASRDRQGRVNSPLHF.

This clone was recorded a few times. The V call is TRBV27, the J call TRBJ2-1; 10 bases match TRBD2. After removal of 6 bases from V and 6 bases from J, the junction contained 8 bases not matched to a gene. Germline V gene lookup returns CDR1 MNHEY and CDR2 SMNVEV (reference sequence). The CDR3 is made up of 15 amino acids. This CDR3 is CASRLAGAEGNEQFF. The CDR3 region has the DNA TGTGCCAGCAGGCTAGCGGGAGCAGAGGGCAATGAGCAGTTCTTC.

This sequence joins TRBV9 and TRBJ1-1; the match to TRBD1 covers 7 bases. V lost 3 bases and J lost 7; bases outside the gene matches: 3. Germline V lookup: CDR1 SGDLS, CDR2 YYNGEE. The CDR3 loop spans 12 amino acids. This CDR3 reads CASSARTGEAFF. The CDR3 DNA reads TGTGCCAGCAGCGCCCGGACAGGTGAAGCTTTCTTT.

This clone was detected once. This chain uses TRBV7-2 with TRBJ1-5; D unclear. CDR3 size: 15 residues. The ends were cut back, 8 bases at V and 5 bases at J, with 19 bases in the middle. Germline CDR1 and CDR2: SGHTA and FQGNSA. CDR3 residues: CASLPQATVDQPQHF. The CDR3 DNA is TGTGCCAGCCTGCCCCAGGCCACAGTCGATCAGCCCCAGCATTTT.

J is TRBJ1-1 and V is TRBV19; 12 bases fit TRBD1. This CDR3 is built from 17 residues. The V gene's germline CDR1 is LNHDA and CDR2 SQIVND (reference sequence). V gave up 3 bases and J gave up 3 bases; unmatched junction bases: 8. CDR3 sequence: CASSILPGQGADTEAFF. CDR3 nucleotide sequence: TGTGCCAGTAGTATCCTTCCGGGACAGGGGGCGGACACTGAAGCTTTCTTT. The full variable domain, rest sourced from reference TRBV19 and TRBJ1-1, is DGGITQSPKYLFRKEGQNVTLSCEQNLNHDAMYWYRQDPGQGLRLIYYSQIVNDFQKGDIAEGYSVSREKKESFPLTVTSAQKNPTAFYLCASSILPGQGADTEAFFGQGTRLTVV.

The chain employs TRBV5-8 and TRBJ2-5; no reliable D call. Trimming removed 4 bases at V and 5 bases at J, with 9 bases between. The CDR3 loop spans 12 amino acids. Looked up from germline, CDR1 is SGHTS and CDR2 is YDEGEE. This CDR3 is CASSLEWETQYF. The DNA of the CDR3 is TGTGCCAGCAGCCTAGAATGGGAGACCCAGTACTTC.

Only one count was recorded for this clone. In DNA form, the CDR3 reads TGTGCCAGCAGCCACCCAAGGGCACAGGGGGCATCCGAGCAGTACTTC. This gives the protein CASSHPRAQGASEQYF. The chain joins TRBV3-1 (or the pseudogene TRBV3-2) to TRBJ2-7; TRBD1 agrees at 9 bases. J gave up 6 bases and V 3 bases, and 12 bases lay outside the gene matches. Germline lookup yields CDR1 LGHDT and CDR2 YNNKEL (reference sequence). The CDR3 is 16 amino acids.

This chain joins TRBV28 and TRBJ1-1; 8 nucleotides agree with TRBD1. Trimming at V came to 1 base and at J to 0 bases, leaving 1 base not matched to a gene. This CDR3 contains 15 residues. From germline, CDR1 is MDHEN and CDR2 SYDVKM. The DNA for the CDR3 is TGTGCCAGCAGTTTATCGACAGGGGTGAACACTGAAGCTTTCTTT. Protein: CASSLSTGVNTEAFF.

This chain joins TRBV18 and TRBJ2-7; 7 bases fit TRBD2. Per germline, CDR1 KGHSH and CDR2 LQKENI. The ends lost 1 base at V and 2 bases at J; junction bases unmatched: 14. There are 18 residues in the CDR3. This CDR3 reads CASSPRGSPRGDPYEQYF. DNA for the CDR3: TGTGCCAGCTCACCACGCGGCTCCCCCCGGGGGGATCCCTACGAGCAGTACTTC.

This clone was counted once. J is TRBJ2-7 and V is TRBV19, with TRBD1 identical over 7 bases. The CDR3 is made up of 17 amino acids. Germline values: CDR1 LNHDA, CDR2 SQIVND (reference sequence). With 4 bases clipped from V and 2 bases from J, the junction kept 14 bases outside the gene matches. For the CDR3, the DNA is TGTGCCAGTAGTACTACGTCCGGGACAGTAACCCCCTACGAGCAGTACTTC. Translated, it gives CASSTTSGTVTPYEQYF.

J is TRBJ2-5 and V is TRBV27, with TRBD1 matching 8 bases. The last part of the DNA fits TRBJ2-7 better; the J call may be wrong. CDR1 is MNHEY and CDR2 is SMNVEV in the germline V gene (reference sequence). The CDR3 has 15 residues. The CDR3 region is CASSGPGQDTYEQYF. CDR3 DNA sequence: TGTGCCAGCAGTGGTCCGGGACAGGACACCTACGAGCAGTACTTC.

This clone was counted at least ten times. The same CDR3 arises from other DNA sequences in this sample as well. The chain links TRBV24-1 to TRBJ2-7; tentatively, D is TRBD1 (6 bases). V shed 5 bases and J shed 2 bases, with 6 bases lying between them. The CDR3 sequence is 12 residues long. CDR1 is KGHDR and CDR2 is SFDVKD in the germline V gene. The CDR3 sequence: CATSAGAYEQYF. The CDR3, as DNA: TGTGCCACCAGTGCAGGGGCCTACGAGCAGTACTTC.

The chain couples TRBV9 to TRBJ1-3, with 9 bases that match TRBD1. Germline V gene data show CDR1 as SGDLS and CDR2 as YYNGEE. The CDR3 loop spans 16 amino acids. Unmatched junction bases numbered 8, after V lost 3 bases and J lost 4 bases. CDR3 loop: CASSAPRQGVGNTIYF. As DNA, the CDR3 is TGTGCCAGCAGCGCCCCTCGACAGGGGGTAGGAAACACCATATATTTT.

The chain recombines TRBV10-1 with TRBJ1-6; D call uncertain. The germline V gene has CDR1 WNHNN and CDR2 SYGVQD (reference sequence). The CDR3 spans 13 residues. Trimming left V 7 bases short and J 9 bases short, with 13 bases between. Here the CDR3 DNA reads TGCGCCAGCACCGCGGCCGCCGGTTCACCCCTCCACTTT. It yields the protein CASTAAAGSPLHF.

This clone was detected only once. This rearrangement joins TRBV27 to TRBJ2-7, with 7 bases aligning to TRBD2. V dropped 3 bases and J dropped 5; count of bases not matched to a gene: 7. The CDR3 totals 14 residues. Germline-derived CDR1 and CDR2 are MNHEY and SMNVEV (reference sequence). The DNA of the CDR3 is TGTGCCAGCAGTTTTCTGGCTAGCGGCCACGAGCAGTACTTC. It translates to CASSFLASGHEQYF.

The V gene is TRBV12-3 or TRBV12-4, the J gene TRBJ2-1, with a weak D call TRBD1 (5 bases). The CDR3 contains 13 residues. V lost 3 bases and J 10 bases, leaving 13 bases between the germline ends. For the CDR3, the DNA is TGTGCCAGCAGTTTGCTCGCGGCAGGGGAGCAGTTCTTC. Amino acids: CASSLLAAGEQFF.